This T cell receptor beta chain was recorded in a study of control samples from healthy donors and cancer patients. The V and J ends lost 2 bases and 3 bases respectively, with 11 bases between them. Germline loops: CDR1 LGHNA, CDR2 YNFKEQ. The CDR3 loop spans 14 amino acids. Using immunoSEQ multiplex PCR, the repertoire was profiled, and TCRdb retains in-frame clones only, with some absent. Of around 120,000 clones listed, 88% are singletons. Sequencing was carried out using blood. The chain carries TRBV4-2 and TRBJ2-7; D call uncertain. This sequence was found in a woman aged 70-85 years in good health. The CDR3 nucleotides read TGTGCCAGCAGCCAACAACACAGCGACTACGAGCAGTACTTC. Translated: CASSQQHSDYEQYF.